Listed below are T cell receptor beta chains from one sample, sequenced in a study of blood T cell repertoires in COVID-19. Clones were read by immunoSEQ multiplex PCR, and TCRdb kept only the in-frame ones, dropping some. The sample lists 140,000 to 150,000 clones, 87% occurring once. The sample comprised PBMCs or T cells enriched from blood (not recorded which). Receptors were obtained from a man in his sixties who had recovered from COVID-19. Each CDR3 is given with its conserved first and last residue. The size entry is marked missing in some rows and otherwise reads once, few, many or a size class.

clone_size	v_call	cdr3_aa
.	TRBV18	CASVRDRGDQPQHF
.	TRBV21-1	CASSKRIQERGGREQYF
.	TRBV20-1	CSASVAGEGQETQYF
once	TRBV11-2	CASSPGPLAGVTGELFF
.	TRBV5-8	CASSHLTGRGTDTQYF
.	TRBV28	CASRLGGGYETQYF
.	TRBV11-2	CASSHRDKTYEQYF
.	TRBV6-6	CASSSGQGRGYTF
.	TRBV27	CASSRSQGNTIYF
.	TRBV7-8	CASSWTAQNIQYF
.	TRBV19	CASTPAGTAANTGELFF
.	TRBV19	CASSKTNLRTGELFF
.	TRBV5-1	CASSSRTSGTGELFF
.	TRBV30	CAWSVGAARYEQYF
once	TRBV15	CATSRVGTSPEQFF
.	TRBV7-9	CASSSPYDNYGYTF
.	TRBV7-3	CASSLEGATEAFF
.	TRBV19	CASSIDLSPGLHQPQHF
.	TRBV2	CASSPFLGETQYF
few	TRBV18	CASSPGSPDNEKLFF
.	TRBV7-9	CASSLVGAEQFF
.	TRBV10-3	CAISGPDRGLTEAFF
.	TRBV6-5	CASSTGINQPQHF
.	TRBV18	CASSPPFGGGPYAYNEQFF
.	TRBV7-6	CASSPRLDSYNEQFF
.	TRBV28	CASSLGGGMAYEQYF
.	TRBV30	CAWSPSEKLFF
.	TRBV5-6	CASRGTSGINEQFF
.	TRBV18	CASSPNRDSSNQPQHF
.	TRBV14	CASSQASEGEQFF
few	TRBV29-1	CSVRRASNEKLFF
.	TRBV7-2	CASRGQGYNEQFF
once	TRBV5-4	CASSHPGLISYEQYF
.	TRBV18	CASSPGASYEQYF
.	TRBV28	CASRGSPTYEQYF
.	TRBV7-9	CASSLGGLAGVHIEQYF
.	TRBV29-1	CSAKVGENEQFF
.	TRBV19	CASSIGLAGAYEQYF
.	TRBV7-2	CASRTGLGEKLFF
few	TRBV28	CASTLPGTSQYF
.	TRBV15	CATSTFRRGRNSPLHF
.	TRBV19	CASSLSEARTDTQYF
.	TRBV7-3	CASSTQGPPSTDTQYF
.	TRBV9	CASSTSGTGNEQFF
.	TRBV7-6	CASSLVVSSYEQYF
.	TRBV5-5	CASSLVPSADTQYF
.	TRBV28	CASSLGTGAGNQPQHF
.	TRBV28	CASSLSPDRAEWYF
.	TRBV7-3	CASSSSTSSDTQYF
.	TRBV5-1	CASSDQGGSTEAFF
.	TRBV24-1	CATSDLGTGGEVQYF
.	TRBV12-3/TRBV12-4	CASKQGSGNTIYF
.	TRBV15	CATSRVRSGPSYNEQFF
.	TRBV9	CASSATGQGSEQYF
.	TRBV2	CASGTGREKLFF
.	TRBV3-1/TRBV3-2	CASSRGPRDGYTF